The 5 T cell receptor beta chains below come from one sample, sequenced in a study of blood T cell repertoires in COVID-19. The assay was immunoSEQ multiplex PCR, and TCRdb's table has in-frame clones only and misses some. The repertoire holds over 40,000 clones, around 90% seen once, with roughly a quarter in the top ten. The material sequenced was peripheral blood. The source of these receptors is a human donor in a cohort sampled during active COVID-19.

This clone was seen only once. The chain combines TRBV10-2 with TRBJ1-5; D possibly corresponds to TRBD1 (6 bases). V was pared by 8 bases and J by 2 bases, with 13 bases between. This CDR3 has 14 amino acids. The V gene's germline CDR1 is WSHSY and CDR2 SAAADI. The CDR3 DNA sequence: TGCGCCAGCGACCGGGACACCCGCAATCAGCCCCAGCATTTT. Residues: CASDRDTRNQPQHF.

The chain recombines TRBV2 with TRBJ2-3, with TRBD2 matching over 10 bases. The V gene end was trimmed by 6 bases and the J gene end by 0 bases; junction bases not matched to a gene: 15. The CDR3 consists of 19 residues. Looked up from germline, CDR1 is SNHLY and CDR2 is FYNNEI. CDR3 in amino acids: CASSLGVAGGISSTDTQYF. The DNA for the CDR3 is TGTGCCAGCAGCCTGGGGGTAGCGGGAGGTATATCTAGCACAGATACGCAGTATTTT.

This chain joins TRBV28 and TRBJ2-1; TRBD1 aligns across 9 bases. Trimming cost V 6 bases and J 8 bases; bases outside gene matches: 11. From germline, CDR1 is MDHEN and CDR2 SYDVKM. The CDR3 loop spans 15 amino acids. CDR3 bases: TGTGCCAGCAGCCGCCGGGACAGGGAACGCGATGAGCAGTTCTTC. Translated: CASSRRDRERDEQFF.

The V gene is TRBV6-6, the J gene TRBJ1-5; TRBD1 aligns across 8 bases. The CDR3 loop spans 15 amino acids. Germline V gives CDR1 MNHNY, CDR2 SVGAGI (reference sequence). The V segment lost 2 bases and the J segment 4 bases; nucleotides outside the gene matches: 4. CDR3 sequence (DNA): TGTGCCAGCAGTTACCCACAGGGGGGGAATCAGCCCCAGCATTTT. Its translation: CASSYPQGGNQPQHF.

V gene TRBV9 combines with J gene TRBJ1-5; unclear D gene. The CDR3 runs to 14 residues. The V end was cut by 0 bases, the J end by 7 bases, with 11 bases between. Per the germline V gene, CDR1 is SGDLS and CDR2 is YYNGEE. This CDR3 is CASSVDVSGQPQHF. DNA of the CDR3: TGTGCCAGCAGCGTAGATGTCAGCGGGCAGCCCCAGCATTTT.